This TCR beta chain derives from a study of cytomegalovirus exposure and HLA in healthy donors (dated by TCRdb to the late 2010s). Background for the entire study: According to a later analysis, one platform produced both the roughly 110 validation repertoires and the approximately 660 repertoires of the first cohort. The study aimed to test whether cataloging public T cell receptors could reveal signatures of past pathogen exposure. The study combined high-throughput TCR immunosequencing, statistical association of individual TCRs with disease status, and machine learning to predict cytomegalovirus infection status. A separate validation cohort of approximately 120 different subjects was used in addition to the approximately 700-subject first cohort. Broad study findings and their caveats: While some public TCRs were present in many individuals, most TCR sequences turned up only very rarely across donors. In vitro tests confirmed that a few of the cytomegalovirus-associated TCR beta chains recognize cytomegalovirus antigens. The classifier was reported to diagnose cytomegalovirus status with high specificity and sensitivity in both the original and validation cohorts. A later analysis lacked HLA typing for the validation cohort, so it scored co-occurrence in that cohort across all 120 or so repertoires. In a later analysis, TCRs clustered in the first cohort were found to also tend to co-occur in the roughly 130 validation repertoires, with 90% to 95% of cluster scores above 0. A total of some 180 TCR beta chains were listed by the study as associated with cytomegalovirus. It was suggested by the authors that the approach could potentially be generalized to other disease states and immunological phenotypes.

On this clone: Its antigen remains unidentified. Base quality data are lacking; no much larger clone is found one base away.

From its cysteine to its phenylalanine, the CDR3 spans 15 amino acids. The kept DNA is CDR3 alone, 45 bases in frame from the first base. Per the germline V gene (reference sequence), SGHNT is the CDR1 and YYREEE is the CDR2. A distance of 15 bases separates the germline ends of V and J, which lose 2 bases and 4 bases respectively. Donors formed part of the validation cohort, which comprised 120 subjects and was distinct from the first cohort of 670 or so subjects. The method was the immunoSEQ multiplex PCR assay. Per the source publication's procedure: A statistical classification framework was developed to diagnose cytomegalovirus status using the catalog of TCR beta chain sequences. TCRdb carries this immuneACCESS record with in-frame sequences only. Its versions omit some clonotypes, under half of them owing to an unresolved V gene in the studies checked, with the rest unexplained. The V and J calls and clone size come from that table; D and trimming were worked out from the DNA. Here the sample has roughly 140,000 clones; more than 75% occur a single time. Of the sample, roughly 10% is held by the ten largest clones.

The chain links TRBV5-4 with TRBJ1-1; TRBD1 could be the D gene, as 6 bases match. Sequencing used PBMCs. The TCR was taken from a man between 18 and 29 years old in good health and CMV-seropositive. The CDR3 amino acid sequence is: CASSFQGGGGTEAFF. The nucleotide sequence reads TGTGCCAGCAGCTTTCAGGGAGGGGGAGGCACTGAAGCTTTCTTT.